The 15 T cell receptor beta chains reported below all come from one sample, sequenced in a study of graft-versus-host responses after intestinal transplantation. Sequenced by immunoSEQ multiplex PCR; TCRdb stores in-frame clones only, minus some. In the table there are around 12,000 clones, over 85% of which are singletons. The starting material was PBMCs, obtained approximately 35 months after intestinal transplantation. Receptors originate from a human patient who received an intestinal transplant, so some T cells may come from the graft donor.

CDR3 coding DNA: TGTGCCACCAGCGGGGACAGGTCCGGATACGAGCAGTACTTC. This sequence encodes CATSGDRSGYEQYF. The chain links TRBV15 to TRBJ2-7, with 8 bases fitting TRBD1. The J segment lost 4 bases and the V segment lost 5 bases, leaving 7 bases of the junction unmatched. The germline V gene encodes CDR1 LNHNV and CDR2 YYDKDF (reference sequence). This CDR3 has 14 residues.

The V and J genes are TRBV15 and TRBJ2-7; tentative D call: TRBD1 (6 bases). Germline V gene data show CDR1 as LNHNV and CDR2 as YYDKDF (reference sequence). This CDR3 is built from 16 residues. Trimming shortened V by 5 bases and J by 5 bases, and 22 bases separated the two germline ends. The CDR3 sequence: CATSGKTGAGAHEQYF. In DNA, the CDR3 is TGTGCCACCAGCGGCAAAACTGGGGCAGGGGCACACGAGCAGTACTTC.

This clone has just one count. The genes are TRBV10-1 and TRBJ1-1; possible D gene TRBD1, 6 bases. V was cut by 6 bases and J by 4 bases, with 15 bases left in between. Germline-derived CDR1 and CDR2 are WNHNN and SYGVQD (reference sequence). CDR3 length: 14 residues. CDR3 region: CASSLHREGTEAFF. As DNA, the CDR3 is TGCGCCAGCAGCCTTCACAGGGAGGGCACTGAAGCTTTCTTT.

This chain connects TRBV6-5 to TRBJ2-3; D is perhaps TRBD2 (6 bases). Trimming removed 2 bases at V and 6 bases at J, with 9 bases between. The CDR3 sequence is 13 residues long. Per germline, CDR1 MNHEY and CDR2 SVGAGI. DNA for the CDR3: TGTGCCAGCAGTTACGAAGGGAGGGATACGCAGTATTTT. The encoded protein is CASSYEGRDTQYF.

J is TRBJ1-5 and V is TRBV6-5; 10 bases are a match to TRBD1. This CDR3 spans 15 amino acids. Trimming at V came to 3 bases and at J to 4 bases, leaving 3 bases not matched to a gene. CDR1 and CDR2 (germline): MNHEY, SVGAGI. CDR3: CASSYGGQGNQPQHF. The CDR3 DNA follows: TGTGCCAGCAGTTATGGGGGACAGGGGAATCAGCCCCAGCATTTT.

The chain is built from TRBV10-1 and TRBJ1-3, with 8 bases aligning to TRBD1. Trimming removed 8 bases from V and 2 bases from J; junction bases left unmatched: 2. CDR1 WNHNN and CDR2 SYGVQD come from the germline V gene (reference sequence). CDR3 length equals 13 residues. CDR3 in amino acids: CASGTGAGNTIYF. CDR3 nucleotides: TGCGCCAGCGGGACAGGCGCTGGAAACACCATATATTTT.

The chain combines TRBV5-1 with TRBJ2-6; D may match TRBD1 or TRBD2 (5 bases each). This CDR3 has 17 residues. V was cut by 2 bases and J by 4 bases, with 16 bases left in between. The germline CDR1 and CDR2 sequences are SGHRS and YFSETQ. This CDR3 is CASSFAGFGDGANVLTF. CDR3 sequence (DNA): TGCGCCAGCAGCTTTGCCGGGTTTGGGGACGGGGCCAACGTCCTGACTTTC.

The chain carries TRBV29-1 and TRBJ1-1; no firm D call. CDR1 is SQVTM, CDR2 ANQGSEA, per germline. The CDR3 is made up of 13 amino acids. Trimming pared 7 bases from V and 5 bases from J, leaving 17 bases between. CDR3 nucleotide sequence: TGCAGCGCCCTTCCACTCCCCGGGACTGAAGCTTTCTTT. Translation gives CSALPLPGTEAFF.

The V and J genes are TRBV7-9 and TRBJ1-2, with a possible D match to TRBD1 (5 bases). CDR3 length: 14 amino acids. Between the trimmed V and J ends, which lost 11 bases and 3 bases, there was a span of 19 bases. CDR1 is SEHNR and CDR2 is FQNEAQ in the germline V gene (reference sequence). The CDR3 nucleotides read TGTGCCGACGGAGGGGACGGACCTTACTATGGCTACACCTTC. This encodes CADGGDGPYYGYTF.

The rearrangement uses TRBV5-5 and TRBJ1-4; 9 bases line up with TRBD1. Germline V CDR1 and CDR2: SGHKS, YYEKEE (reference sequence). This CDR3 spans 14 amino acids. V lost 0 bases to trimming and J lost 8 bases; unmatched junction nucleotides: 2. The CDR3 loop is CASSLEGQGEKLFF. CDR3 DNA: TGTGCCAGCAGCTTGGAAGGACAGGGGGAAAAACTGTTTTTT.

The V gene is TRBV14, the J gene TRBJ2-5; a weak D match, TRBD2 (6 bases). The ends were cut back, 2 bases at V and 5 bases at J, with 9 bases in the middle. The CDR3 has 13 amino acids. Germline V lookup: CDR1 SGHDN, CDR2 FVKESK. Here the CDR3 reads CASSQWGVETQYF. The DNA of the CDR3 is TGTGCCAGCAGCCAATGGGGGGTGGAGACCCAGTACTTC.

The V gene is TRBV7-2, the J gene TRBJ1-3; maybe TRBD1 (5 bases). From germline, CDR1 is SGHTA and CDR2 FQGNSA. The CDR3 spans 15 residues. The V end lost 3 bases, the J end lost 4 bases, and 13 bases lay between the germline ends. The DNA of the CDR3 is TGTGCCAGCAGCTTCTCCCAGGGTGGAGGAAACACCATATATTTT. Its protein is CASSFSQGGGNTIYF.

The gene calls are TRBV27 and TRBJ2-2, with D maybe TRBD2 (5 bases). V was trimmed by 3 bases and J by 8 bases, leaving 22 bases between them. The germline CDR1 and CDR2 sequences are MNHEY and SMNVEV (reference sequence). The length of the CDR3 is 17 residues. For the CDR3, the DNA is TGTGCCAGCAGTTTCAGTATCCACCTCCGGGAACCAGGGGAGCTGTTTTTT. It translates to CASSFSIHLREPGELFF.

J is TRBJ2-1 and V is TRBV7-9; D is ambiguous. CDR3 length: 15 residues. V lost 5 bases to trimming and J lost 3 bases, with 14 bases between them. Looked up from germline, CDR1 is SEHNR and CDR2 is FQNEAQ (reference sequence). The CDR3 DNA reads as TGTGCCAGCAGCCCCACGGGTTCGTTCTACAATGAGCAGTTCTTC. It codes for CASSPTGSFYNEQFF.

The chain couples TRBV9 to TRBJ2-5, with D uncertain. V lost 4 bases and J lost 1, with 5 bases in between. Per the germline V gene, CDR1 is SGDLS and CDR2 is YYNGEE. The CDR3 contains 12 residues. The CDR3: CASSRSQETQYF. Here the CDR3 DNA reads TGTGCCAGCAGCAGAAGCCAAGAGACCCAGTACTTC.